Given below is one T cell receptor (beta chain) in context. No antigen is known for it. This sample stems from a study of T cells in localized non-small cell lung cancer. Study results and caveats: Heterogeneity cannot be ruled out, as sequencing used one tumor region only. There were a median about 53 of the top 100 tumor clones appearing in adjacent lung. Clonality peaked in uninvolved adjacent lung rather than tumor.

V lost 10 bases and J lost 8, with 15 bases in between. The length of the CDR3 is 12 residues. Germline V gives CDR1 MRHNA, CDR2 SNTAGT. Using immunoSEQ multiplex PCR, the repertoire was profiled, and TCRdb retains in-frame clones only, with some absent. Of about 2,000 clones listed, 25% to 30% are singletons. This chain connects TRBV6-4 to TRBJ2-1; no clear D gene. Sequences were derived from lung tumor tissue, sampled before any cancer treatment. The source of this sequence is a man aged 35 to 69 with stage II lung adenocarcinoma. CDR3 in amino acids: CATRGSPHEQFF. Here the CDR3 DNA reads TGTGCCACCAGAGGTAGCCCCCATGAGCAGTTCTTC.